This is a list of T cell receptor beta chains from one sample in a study of CD8 T cells in ankylosing spondylitis. TCRdb recomputed calls from the 5' RACE reads with MiXCR, one row per CDR3 protein. The table includes approximately 350,000 distinct CDR3 sequences, over 12% detected once. The sample taken for sequencing was blood, either unsorted or a sorted T cell fraction (not recorded which). These receptors were obtained from a male donor with ankylosing spondylitis or in good health (not recorded which). Each CDR3 is given with its conserved first and last residue. The order of the fields is V gene, D gene, J gene, clone size, CDR3 DNA, CDR3 protein. A D gene is named only where the DNA matches it firmly. Only part of the rows carry a size: once, few, many, or a class if the clone is expanded.

v_call: TRBV2
d_call: -
j_call: TRBJ2-3
clone_size: -
cdr3_nt: TGTGCCAGCAGTGACGGGATCACAGATACGCAGTATTTT
cdr3_aa: CASSDGITDTQYF

v_call: TRBV6-1
d_call: TRBD1
j_call: TRBJ2-3
clone_size: -
cdr3_nt: TGTGCCAGCAGCCCCGGACAGGGGAAGGGCACAGATACGCAGTATTTT
cdr3_aa: CASSPGQGKGTDTQYF

v_call: TRBV6-1
d_call: -
j_call: TRBJ2-3
clone_size: -
cdr3_nt: TGTGCCAGTCGGTCCTTCTGGTCTAGCACAGATACGCAGTATTTT
cdr3_aa: CASRSFWSSTDTQYF

v_call: TRBV20-1
d_call: TRBD1
j_call: TRBJ2-2
clone_size: -
cdr3_nt: TGCAGTGCTAGAGCCGCCGACAGGGCCCTCACCGGGGAGCTGTTTTTT
cdr3_aa: CSARAADRALTGELFF

v_call: TRBV7-6
d_call: -
j_call: TRBJ2-2
clone_size: -
cdr3_nt: TGTGCCAGCAGCTACCGACCCCAAGCGTCCGGGGAGCTGTTTTTT
cdr3_aa: CASSYRPQASGELFF

v_call: TRBV5-6
d_call: TRBD1
j_call: TRBJ2-5
clone_size: once
cdr3_nt: TGTACCAGCAGCTTTGGTACAGGGGGCCAGGAAGAGACCCAGTACTTC
cdr3_aa: CTSSFGTGGQEETQYF

v_call: TRBV5-1
d_call: TRBD1
j_call: TRBJ2-3
clone_size: few
cdr3_nt: TGCGCCAGCAGAGGGACAGGGATCGATACGCAGTATTTT
cdr3_aa: CASRGTGIDTQYF

v_call: TRBV20-1
d_call: TRBD2
j_call: TRBJ2-3
clone_size: many
cdr3_nt: TGCAGTGCTAGAGATCGACTAGCGGGAGCAACAGATACGCAGTATTTT
cdr3_aa: CSARDRLAGATDTQYF

v_call: TRBV4-2
d_call: -
j_call: TRBJ1-2
clone_size: few
cdr3_nt: TGTGCCAGCAGCCCGGGAGGTCTTAACTATGGCTACACCTTC
cdr3_aa: CASSPGGLNYGYTF

v_call: TRBV29-1
d_call: -
j_call: TRBJ2-5
clone_size: many
cdr3_nt: TGCAGCGTACAAGGGGCAGCCATGGGGGAGACCCAGTACTTC
cdr3_aa: CSVQGAAMGETQYF

v_call: TRBV29-1
d_call: -
j_call: TRBJ2-1
clone_size: -
cdr3_nt: TGCAGCGTTGAAGGGCCTAGTTCCTACAATGAGCAGTTCTTC
cdr3_aa: CSVEGPSSYNEQFF

v_call: TRBV6-5
d_call: -
j_call: TRBJ2-5
clone_size: few
cdr3_nt: TGTGCCAGCAGACAGGGGAGGGAGACCCAGTACTTC
cdr3_aa: CASRQGRETQYF

v_call: TRBV20-1
d_call: -
j_call: TRBJ1-1
clone_size: few
cdr3_nt: TGCAGTGCGCAACTGAACACTGAAGCTTTCTTT
cdr3_aa: CSAQLNTEAFF

v_call: TRBV2
d_call: TRBD1
j_call: TRBJ1-1
clone_size: -
cdr3_nt: TGTGCCAGCTCCAGGGGGAAGGGGAACACTGAAGCTTTCTTT
cdr3_aa: CASSRGKGNTEAFF

v_call: TRBV9
d_call: TRBD2
j_call: TRBJ2-3
clone_size: -
cdr3_nt: TGTGCCAGCAGCGTCATAGCGGGGGGGCGAGGAGATACGCAGTATTTT
cdr3_aa: CASSVIAGGRGDTQYF

v_call: TRBV20-1
d_call: -
j_call: TRBJ1-5
clone_size: few
cdr3_nt: TGCAGTGCTCAAGTGTATAGCAATCAGCCCCAGCATTTT
cdr3_aa: CSAQVYSNQPQHF

v_call: TRBV5-1
d_call: -
j_call: TRBJ2-7
clone_size: few
cdr3_nt: TGCGCCAGCAGCATCACGGACGCCGGCGACGAGCAGTACTTC
cdr3_aa: CASSITDAGDEQYF

v_call: TRBV5-1
d_call: TRBD2
j_call: TRBJ2-1
clone_size: few
cdr3_nt: TGCGCCAGCAGCTTGGTGACTAGCGGGAAGGGGGGGTATGAGCAGTTCTTC
cdr3_aa: CASSLVTSGKGGYEQFF

v_call: TRBV7-2
d_call: TRBD2
j_call: TRBJ2-1
clone_size: -
cdr3_nt: TGTGCCAGCAGCTTAGTTCGGGCTAGCGGGGCCAATGAGCAGTTCTTC
cdr3_aa: CASSLVRASGANEQFF

v_call: TRBV7-2
d_call: -
j_call: TRBJ2-5
clone_size: -
cdr3_nt: TGTGCCAGCAGCCCCAGGACCGGGCCTAGAGGAGAGACCCAGTACTTC
cdr3_aa: CASSPRTGPRGETQYF

v_call: TRBV5-1
d_call: TRBD1
j_call: TRBJ1-4
clone_size: -
cdr3_nt: TGCGCCAGCAGCTTGGTAGGGGGCAGTGAAAAACTGTTTTTT
cdr3_aa: CASSLVGGSEKLFF

v_call: TRBV5-6
d_call: TRBD2
j_call: TRBJ2-1
clone_size: -
cdr3_nt: TGTGCCAGCAGCTTGACGACTAGCGGGGGGGTCCTCTCCTACAATGAGCAGTTCTTC
cdr3_aa: CASSLTTSGGVLSYNEQFF

v_call: TRBV19
d_call: TRBD1
j_call: TRBJ1-1
clone_size: many
cdr3_nt: TGTGCCAGTAATACTCCCAGGGGGACAGGGGGCACTGAAGCTTTCTTT
cdr3_aa: CASNTPRGTGGTEAFF

v_call: TRBV18
d_call: -
j_call: TRBJ2-7
clone_size: few
cdr3_nt: TGTGCCAGCTCTAAGGAAGGGCAGGGCCACGAGCAGTACTTC
cdr3_aa: CASSKEGQGHEQYF

v_call: TRBV4-2
d_call: -
j_call: TRBJ1-1
clone_size: -
cdr3_nt: TGTGCCAGCAGCCAGCCACCCGGCACTGAAGCTTTCTTT
cdr3_aa: CASSQPPGTEAFF

v_call: TRBV3-1
d_call: -
j_call: TRBJ1-3
clone_size: -
cdr3_nt: TGTGCCAGCACGCCAAGGGCCTCTGGAAACACCATATATTTT
cdr3_aa: CASTPRASGNTIYF

v_call: TRBV29-1
d_call: TRBD1
j_call: TRBJ1-5
clone_size: many
cdr3_nt: TGCAGCGTTGGAGGGGGCAACAATCAGCCCCAGCATTTT
cdr3_aa: CSVGGGNNQPQHF

v_call: TRBV7-2
d_call: -
j_call: TRBJ1-5
clone_size: many
cdr3_nt: TGTGCCAGCAGTTTTACGGGTGGCGATCAGCCCCAGCATTTT
cdr3_aa: CASSFTGGDQPQHF

v_call: TRBV7-9
d_call: -
j_call: TRBJ2-5
clone_size: few
cdr3_nt: TGTGCCAGCAGCTTCCGTAGGTACCAAGAGACCCAGTACTTC
cdr3_aa: CASSFRRYQETQYF